This T cell receptor beta chain was retrieved from a study of Ad26.COV2.S vaccination and SARS-CoV-2 variants. Across the study: Once or twice, 56 days apart, Ad26.COV2.S was delivered intramuscularly.

Generated by immunoSEQ multiplex PCR, the TCRdb table keeps only in-frame clones and is missing some. The sample lists approximately 340,000 clones, around 83% occurring once. General observations from the study: Vaccine and placebo groups showed comparable non-spike TCR breadth. Relative to placebo recipients, vaccine recipients exhibited elevated spike-specific TCR breadth.

This sample's treatment: approximately 18 received Ad26.COV2.S at low or high dose, single or two shots; five or six received placebo; per-sample allocation not given. Sample collection was performed on day 63 after the first vaccine or placebo injection. The study used a vaccine consisting of an Ad26 vector that expressed Wuhan-strain SARS-CoV-2 spike. With respect to this clone: Its antigen is unidentified.

This material consisted of peripheral blood, taken in a trial of Ad26.COV2.S vaccine versus placebo. This clonotype was obtained from a person aged 18-65 years who received the Ad26.COV2.S COVID-19 vaccine or a placebo.

CDR3 in amino acids: CASSKRDRDTGELFF. CDR3 sequence (DNA): TGTGCCAGCAGCAAACGGGACAGAGATACCGGGGAGCTGTTTTTT. The chain is built from TRBV7-9 and TRBJ2-2; 7 nucleotides line up with TRBD1. The trim removed 5 bases at V and 5 bases at J, leaving 8 bases unmatched. The germline gives CDR1 SEHNR, CDR2 FQNEAQ (reference sequence). This CDR3 is built from 15 residues.